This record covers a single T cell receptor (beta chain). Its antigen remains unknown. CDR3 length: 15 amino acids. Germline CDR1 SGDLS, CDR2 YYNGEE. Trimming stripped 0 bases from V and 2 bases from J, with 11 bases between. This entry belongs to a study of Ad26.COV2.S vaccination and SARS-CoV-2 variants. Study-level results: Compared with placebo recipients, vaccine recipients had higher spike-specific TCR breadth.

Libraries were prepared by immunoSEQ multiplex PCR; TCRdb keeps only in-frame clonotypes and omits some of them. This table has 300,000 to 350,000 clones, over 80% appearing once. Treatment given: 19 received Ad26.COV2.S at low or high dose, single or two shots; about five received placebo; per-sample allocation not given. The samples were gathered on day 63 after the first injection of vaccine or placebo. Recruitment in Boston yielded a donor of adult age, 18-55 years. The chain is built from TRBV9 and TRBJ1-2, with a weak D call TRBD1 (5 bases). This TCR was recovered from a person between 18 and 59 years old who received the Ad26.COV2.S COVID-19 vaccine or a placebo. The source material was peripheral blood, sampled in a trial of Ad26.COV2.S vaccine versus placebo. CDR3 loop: CASSVVPGQNYGYTF. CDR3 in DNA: TGTGCCAGCAGCGTAGTTCCAGGGCAAAACTATGGCTACACCTTC.